The clone carrying this T cell receptor (beta chain) was counted at least ten times. Its antigen remains unidentified. These data belong to a study of read filtering for tumor transcriptome and immune sequencing. Study overall: 8 patients were R-ISS I, some 16 were R-ISS II, 7 were R-ISS III.

From roughly 390 ng of RNA, a library with molecular barcoded alpha/delta and beta/gamma adaptors was made. Via MiXCR, TCRdb re-called the reads, giving one row per CDR3 protein. This sample has 50,000 or so distinct CDR3 sequences, with more than 10% found just once. The CDR3 runs 17 residues. V lost 1 base, J lost 2 bases, and 8 bases stayed unmatched. In germline, CDR1 is DFQATT, CDR2 SNEGSKA (reference sequence). Findings and limits, study-wide: Compared with RNA-seq, IR-seq gave much higher clonotype depth and reliability.

Sequencing was performed on a population of CD138-negative cells sorted from bone marrow. This sequence joins TRBV20-1 and TRBJ2-3, with 11 bases matching TRBD2. The sequence was collected from a donor aged 40 or over with multiple myeloma. The CDR3 nucleotides are TGCAGTGCTAGAGGGGAGGGGACTAGCGGTGACACAGATACGCAGTATTTT. Its translation: CSARGEGTSGDTDTQYF.